The 22 T cell receptor beta chains below come from one sample, sequenced in a study of lymphopenia after photon versus proton radiotherapy. The data were produced by immunoSEQ multiplex PCR, yet TCRdb's version contains in-frame clones alone and is incomplete. The data contain approximately 22,000 clones, 85% of them singletons. Sequencing was performed on peripheral blood, taken from a patient treated with photon-based radiotherapy. These receptors originate from a man aged 60 to 69 with pancreatic cancer.

The chain has TRBV4-2 and TRBJ2-1, with D maybe TRBD2 (6 bases). CDR3 length: 12 amino acids. Germline CDR1 LGHNA, CDR2 YNFKEQ. V shed 6 bases and J shed 7 bases, with 10 bases lying between them. CDR3 residues: CASSRAGNEQFF. The CDR3 nucleotides read TGTGCCAGCAGTAGGGCGGGGAATGAGCAGTTCTTC.

This chain joins TRBV29-1 and TRBJ2-5, with 11 bases aligning to TRBD1. After removal of 6 bases from V and 5 bases from J, the junction contained 11 bases not matched to a gene. This CDR3 has 15 amino acids. Germline V gene data show CDR1 as SQVTM and CDR2 as ANQGSEA. The CDR3, as DNA: TGCAGCGTGGAGACAGGACAGGGGGCACGGGAGACCCAGTACTTC. Its protein is CSVETGQGARETQYF.

The CDR3 region is CASSSGSISNQPQHF. The CDR3 DNA sequence: TGTGCCAGCAGCTCAGGGAGTATAAGCAATCAGCCCCAGCATTTT. This chain joins TRBV7-2 and TRBJ1-5; TRBD1 might be the D (5 bases). The germline V and J ends were trimmed by 4 bases and 1 base, with 11 bases remaining between them. The CDR3 has 15 residues. Looked up from germline, CDR1 is SGHTA and CDR2 is FQGNSA. The full variable domain, in which reference TRBV7-2 and TRBJ1-5 provide the parts outside the CDR3, is GAGVSQSPSNKVTEKGKDVELRCDPISGHTALYWYRQSLGQGLEFLIYFQGNSAPDKSGLPSDRFSAERTGGSVSTLTIQRTQQEDSAVYLCASSSGSISNQPQHFGDGTRLSIL.

The chain is built from TRBV19 and TRBJ1-2; D is ambiguous. From germline, CDR1 is LNHDA and CDR2 SQIVND (reference sequence). There are 11 residues in the CDR3. The ends were cut back, 5 bases at V and 0 bases at J, with 1 base in the middle. The CDR3 coding sequence is TGTGCCAGTAGTGCTAACTATGGCTACACCTTC. Translated: CASSANYGYTF.

The chain couples TRBV7-9 to TRBJ2-7; TRBD1 is a possible D gene (5 bases). Trimming took off 4 bases at V and 0 bases at J, with 10 bases between the two ends. The CDR3 totals 14 residues. CDR1 and CDR2 (germline): SEHNR, FQNEAQ (reference sequence). CDR3 DNA sequence: TGTGCCAGCAGCTCTGACAGCAACTCCTACGAGCAGTACTTC. This gives the protein CASSSDSNSYEQYF. Together with reference TRBV7-9 and TRBJ2-7, the CDR3 gives the full variable domain: DTGVSQNPRHKITKRGQNVTFRCDPISEHNRLYWYRQTLGQGPEFLTYFQNEAQLEKSRLLSDRFSAERPKGSFSTLEIQRTEQGDSAMYLCASSSDSNSYEQYFGPGTRLTVT.

V is TRBV15 and J is TRBJ1-2, with unresolved D. The CDR3 spans 14 residues. With 9 bases removed from V and 1 base from J, the gap between germline ends came to 15 bases. Germline CDR1 is LNHNV and CDR2 is YYDKDF (reference sequence). The CDR3 spells CATGRRPLNYGYTF. The CDR3, as DNA: TGTGCCACGGGCAGGCGCCCCCTTAACTATGGCTACACCTTC.

The CDR3, as DNA: TGCGCCAGCAGCCAGACAGGGCAGGATAGCTACACCTTC. Its translation is CASSQTGQDSYTF. V and J are TRBV5-1 and TRBJ1-2; TRBD1 matches 7 bases. J gave up 9 bases and V 4 bases, and 9 bases lay outside the gene matches. Germline V gene lookup returns CDR1 SGHRS and CDR2 YFSETQ. The CDR3 is 13 amino acids. The variable domain in full, with the rest retrieved from reference TRBV5-1 and TRBJ1-2, is KAGVTQTPRYLIKTRGQQVTLSCSPISGHRSVSWYQQTPGQGLQFLFEYFSETQRNKGNFPGRFSGRQFSNSRSEMNVSTLELGDSALYLCASSQTGQDSYTFGSGTRLTVV.

This clone showed up just a few times. J is TRBJ1-6 and V is TRBV2; maybe TRBD1 (5 bases). Germline CDR1 is SNHLY and CDR2 is FYNNEI. This CDR3 has 11 amino acids. The V gene lost 6 bases and the J gene lost 13 bases, with 10 bases spanning the gap. The CDR3 bases are TGTGCCAGCAGGCAGGGTTGGCCCCTCCACTTT. Residues: CASRQGWPLHF.

V and J are TRBV2 and TRBJ2-7, with D perhaps TRBD1 (7 bases). The CDR3 length is 14 residues. V was pared by 7 bases and J by 0 bases, with 13 bases between. Looked up from germline, CDR1 is SNHLY and CDR2 is FYNNEI. Here the CDR3 reads CASTGGQRSYEQYF. The DNA for the CDR3 is TGTGCCAGCACAGGGGGGCAGCGCTCCTACGAGCAGTACTTC.

This rearrangement joins TRBV4-1 to TRBJ2-6; 7 nucleotides match TRBD1. The CDR3 totals 15 residues. V was clipped by 2 bases and J by 9 bases; unmatched bases: 7. The V gene's germline CDR1 is MGHRA and CDR2 YSYEKL. The CDR3 DNA sequence: TGCGCCAGCAGCCAACCGGGACAGTTAGGCAACGTCCTGACTTTC. Its translation: CASSQPGQLGNVLTF.

This clone was counted once. The chain has TRBV6-5 and TRBJ2-2; D may correspond to TRBD1 or TRBD2 (5 bases each). CDR1 and CDR2 (germline): MNHEY, SVGAGI. CDR3 length equals 15 residues. Trimming cost V 10 bases and J 3 bases, with 18 bases left between them. The CDR3 reads CATDPSGRYTGELFF. Here the CDR3 DNA reads TGTGCCACTGACCCCTCGGGGCGTTACACCGGGGAGCTGTTTTTT.

CDR3 sequence reads: CASSSQGPLPLHF. The CDR3 coding sequence is TGTGCCAGCAGTTCGCAGGGCCCTTTACCCCTCCACTTT. The chain is built from TRBV6-6 and TRBJ1-6; D may be TRBD1 (5 bases). There are 13 residues in the CDR3. The V end was cut by 4 bases, the J end by 12 bases, with 13 bases between. Looked up from germline, CDR1 is MNHNY and CDR2 is SVGAGI (reference sequence).

The rearrangement links TRBV27 to TRBJ1-4; TRBD1 agrees at 9 bases. V was clipped by 5 bases and J by 5 bases; unmatched bases: 6. The germline gives CDR1 MNHEY, CDR2 SMNVEV (reference sequence). CDR3 length equals 15 residues. CDR3 amino acids: CASSKTGGWNEKLFF. CDR3 DNA sequence: TGTGCCAGCAGTAAGACAGGGGGATGGAATGAAAAACTGTTTTTT.

The gene calls are TRBV5-4 and TRBJ2-5; TRBD2 aligns across 8 bases. The trim removed 9 bases at V and 2 bases at J, leaving 15 bases unmatched. Germline CDR1 and CDR2: SGHNT and YYREEE (reference sequence). The CDR3 runs to 16 residues. The CDR3 sequence: CATTTQGRGAQETQYF. The CDR3 nucleotides read TGTGCCACCACCACGCAGGGGCGGGGGGCGCAAGAGACCCAGTACTTC.

The rearrangement joins TRBV19 to TRBJ2-2, with D possibly called TRBD1 or TRBD2 (5 bases each). The CDR3 covers 12 residues. With 7 bases removed from V and 9 bases from J, the gap between germline ends came to 12 bases. CDR1 and CDR2 (germline): LNHDA, SQIVND (reference sequence). This CDR3 is CASMRDGRELFF. DNA of the CDR3: TGTGCCAGTATGAGGGACGGGCGGGAGCTGTTTTTT.

The chain has TRBV30 and TRBJ1-5, with D unresolved. The CDR3 is 13 residues long. With 1 base removed from V and 0 bases from J, the gap between germline ends came to 4 bases. From germline, CDR1 is GTSNPN and CDR2 SVGIG (reference sequence). The CDR3: CAWSASSNQPQHF. The CDR3 bases are TGTGCCTGGAGTGCCTCTAGCAATCAGCCCCAGCATTTT.

This rearrangement joins TRBV5-5 to TRBJ1-6, with D perhaps matching TRBD1 (5 bases). Trimming cost V 7 bases and J 5 bases, with 13 bases left between them. The CDR3 length is 14 residues. Germline V gene data show CDR1 as SGHKS and CDR2 as YYEKEE (reference sequence). This CDR3 is CASFGGANNSPLHF. In nucleotides, the CDR3 is TGTGCCAGCTTTGGAGGGGCGAATAATTCACCCCTCCACTTT.

The chain employs TRBV5-1 and TRBJ2-1; TRBD2 matches at 7 bases. CDR1 is SGHRS, CDR2 YFSETQ, per germline. V lost 4 bases to trimming and J lost 4 bases; unmatched junction nucleotides: 11. This CDR3 spans 16 amino acids. In nucleotides, the CDR3 is TGCGCCAGCAGCCTACACGAGCGGGGACGTTACAATGAGCAGTTCTTC. Its translation: CASSLHERGRYNEQFF.

V is TRBV11-1 and J is TRBJ1-2, with no clear D. Trimming shortened V by 1 base and J by 0 bases, and 15 bases separated the two germline ends. From germline, CDR1 is SGHAT and CDR2 FQDESV (reference sequence). The CDR3 spans 17 residues. The CDR3: CASSLDVPGATNYGYTF. Here the CDR3 DNA reads TGTGCCAGCAGCTTAGATGTCCCGGGAGCTACTAACTATGGCTACACCTTC.

The chain employs TRBV7-2 and TRBJ1-2; D might be TRBD1 (5 bases). Germline-derived CDR1 and CDR2 are SGHTA and FQGNSA. CDR3 size: 12 residues. The germline V and J ends were trimmed by 5 bases and 1 base, with 5 bases remaining between them. CDR3: CASSDSNYGYTF. Here the CDR3 DNA reads TGTGCCAGCAGCGACAGTAACTATGGCTACACCTTC.

J is TRBJ2-2 and V is TRBV5-8; 7 bases agree with TRBD1. This CDR3 spans 13 amino acids. Germline-derived CDR1 and CDR2 are SGHTS and YDEGEE. Trimming removed 5 bases from V and 7 bases from J; junction bases left unmatched: 5. The CDR3 region is CASRKQGFGELFF. CDR3 coding DNA: TGTGCCAGCAGGAAACAGGGGTTCGGGGAGCTGTTTTTT.

This clone was detected a few times. The chain recombines TRBV5-1 with TRBJ2-7; TRBD1 matches 7 bases. V lost 0 bases to trimming and J lost 4 bases; unmatched junction nucleotides: 1. This CDR3 has 13 amino acids. From germline, CDR1 is SGHRS and CDR2 YFSETQ. CDR3 in amino acids: CASSLVTGYEQYF. The CDR3 region has the DNA TGCGCCAGCAGCTTGGTGACAGGGTACGAGCAGTACTTC.